This TCR beta chain was identified in a study of siplizumab effects on memory and regulatory T cells. The repertoire was sequenced with immunoSEQ multiplex PCR; TCRdb's copy has only in-frame clones and lacks some. The data hold 110,000 or so clones, with 92% observed a single time. Points on this clone: The antigen remains unidentified.

Points from the study as a whole: Mapping to unstimulated subsets was achieved for only a minor fraction of alloreactive clones. Memory cells seemed less diverse than naive T cells, which seemed major alloresponse contributors. A mean of about 70% of mappable alloreactive CD4+ clones were Treg-derived with siplizumab, compared with more than 25% in controls.

V lost 4 bases, J lost 5 bases, and 4 bases stayed unmatched. Germline V lookup: CDR1 SNHLY, CDR2 FYNNEI. This CDR3 has 14 residues. The V and J genes are TRBV2 and TRBJ1-5; TRBD1 agrees at 8 bases. This sequence originates from a human donor in good health. Material for sequencing was Tregs sorted from blood. This CDR3 reads CASSADRGDQPQHF. The CDR3 DNA sequence: TGTGCCAGCAGTGCCGACAGGGGAGATCAGCCCCAGCATTTT.